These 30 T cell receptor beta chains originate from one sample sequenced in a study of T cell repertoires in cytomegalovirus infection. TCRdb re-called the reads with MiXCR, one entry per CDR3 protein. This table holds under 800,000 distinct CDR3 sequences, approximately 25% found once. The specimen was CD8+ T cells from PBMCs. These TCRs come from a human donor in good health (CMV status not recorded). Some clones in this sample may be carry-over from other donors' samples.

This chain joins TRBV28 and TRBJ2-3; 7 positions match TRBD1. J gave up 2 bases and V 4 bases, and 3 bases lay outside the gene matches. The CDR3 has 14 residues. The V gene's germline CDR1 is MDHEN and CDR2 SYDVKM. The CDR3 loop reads CASSWDSPTDTQYF. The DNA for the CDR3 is TGTGCCAGCAGTTGGGACAGTCCCACAGATACGCAGTATTTT.

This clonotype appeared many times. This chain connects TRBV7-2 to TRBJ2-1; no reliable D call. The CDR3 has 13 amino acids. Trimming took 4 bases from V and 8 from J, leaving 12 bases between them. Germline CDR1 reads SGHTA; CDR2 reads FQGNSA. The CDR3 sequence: CASSSRLTHEQFF. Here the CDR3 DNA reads TGTGCCAGCAGCTCTCGTCTTACTCATGAGCAGTTCTTC.

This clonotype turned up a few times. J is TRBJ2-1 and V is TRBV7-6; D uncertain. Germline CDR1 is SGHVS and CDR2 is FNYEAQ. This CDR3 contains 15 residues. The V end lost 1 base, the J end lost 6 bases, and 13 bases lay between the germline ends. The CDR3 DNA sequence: TGTGCCAGCAGCTTAGTGCTGACGCCCTCCAATGAGCAGTTCTTC. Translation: CASSLVLTPSNEQFF.

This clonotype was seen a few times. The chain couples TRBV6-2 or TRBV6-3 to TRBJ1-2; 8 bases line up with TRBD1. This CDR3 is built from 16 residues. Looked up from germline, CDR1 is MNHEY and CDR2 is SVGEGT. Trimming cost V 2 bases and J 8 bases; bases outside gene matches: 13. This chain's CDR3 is CASSYTFDLDRAGYTF. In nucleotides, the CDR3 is TGTGCCAGCAGTTACACCTTCGACTTGGACAGGGCAGGCTACACCTTC.

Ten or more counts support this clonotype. CDR3 region: CASSQTKGGPGELFF. In DNA, the CDR3 is TGTGCCAGCAGTCAAACGAAAGGGGGGCCCGGGGAGCTGTTTTTT. V usage is TRBV7-6 and J usage is TRBJ2-2, with D possibly called TRBD1 or TRBD2 (6 bases each). CDR1 SGHVS and CDR2 FNYEAQ come from the germline V gene. This CDR3 has 15 residues. Trimming took off 6 bases at V and 6 bases at J, with 17 bases between the two ends.

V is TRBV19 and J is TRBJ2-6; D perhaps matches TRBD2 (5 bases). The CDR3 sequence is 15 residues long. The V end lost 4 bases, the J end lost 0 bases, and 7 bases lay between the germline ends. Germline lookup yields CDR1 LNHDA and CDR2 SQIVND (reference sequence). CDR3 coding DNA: TGTGCCAGTAGTAGAACTAGCTCTGGGGCCAACGTCCTGACTTTC. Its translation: CASSRTSSGANVLTF.

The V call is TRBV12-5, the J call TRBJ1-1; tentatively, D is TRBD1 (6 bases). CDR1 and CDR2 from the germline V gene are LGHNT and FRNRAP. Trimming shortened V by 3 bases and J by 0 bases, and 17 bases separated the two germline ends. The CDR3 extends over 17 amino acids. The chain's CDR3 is CASGFGTPKIMNTEAFF. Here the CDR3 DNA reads TGTGCTAGTGGTTTCGGGACACCGAAGATCATGAACACTGAAGCTTTCTTT.

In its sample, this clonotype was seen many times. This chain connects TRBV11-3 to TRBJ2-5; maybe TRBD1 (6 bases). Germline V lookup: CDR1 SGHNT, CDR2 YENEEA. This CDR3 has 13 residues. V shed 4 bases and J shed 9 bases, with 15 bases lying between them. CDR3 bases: TGTGCCAGCAGCTCGGACCCACCAGGGGCCCAGTACTTC. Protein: CASSSDPPGAQYF.

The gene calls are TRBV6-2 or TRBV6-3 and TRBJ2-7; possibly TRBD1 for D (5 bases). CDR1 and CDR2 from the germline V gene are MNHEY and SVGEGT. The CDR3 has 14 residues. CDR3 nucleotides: TGTACCAGCAGTTACTCGGGCAGGGATGGCGAGCAGTACGTC. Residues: CTSSYSGRDGEQYV.

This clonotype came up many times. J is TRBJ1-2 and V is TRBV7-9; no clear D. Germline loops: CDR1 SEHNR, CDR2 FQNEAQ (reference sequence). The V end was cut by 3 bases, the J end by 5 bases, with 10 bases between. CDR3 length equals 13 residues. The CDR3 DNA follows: TGTGCCAGCAGCTTCGGCAGTTCTTATGGCTACACCTTC. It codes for CASSFGSSYGYTF.

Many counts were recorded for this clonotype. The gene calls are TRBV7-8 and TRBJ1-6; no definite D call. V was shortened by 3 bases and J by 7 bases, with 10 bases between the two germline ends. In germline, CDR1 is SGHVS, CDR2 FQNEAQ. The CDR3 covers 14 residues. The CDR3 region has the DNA TGTGCCAGCAGCTTTATGGCAGAAAATTCACCCCTCCACTTT. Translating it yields CASSFMAENSPLHF.

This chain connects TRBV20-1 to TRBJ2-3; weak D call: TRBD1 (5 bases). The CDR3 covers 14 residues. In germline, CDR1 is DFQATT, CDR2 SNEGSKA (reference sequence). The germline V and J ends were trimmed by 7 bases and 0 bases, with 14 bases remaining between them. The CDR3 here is CSVRPGHSTDTQYF. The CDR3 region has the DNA TGCAGTGTCCGTCCAGGGCATAGCACAGATACGCAGTATTTT.

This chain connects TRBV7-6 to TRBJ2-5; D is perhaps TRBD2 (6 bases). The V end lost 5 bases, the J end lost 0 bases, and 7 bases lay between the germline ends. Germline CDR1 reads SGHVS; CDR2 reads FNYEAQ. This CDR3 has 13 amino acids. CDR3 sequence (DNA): TGTGCCAGCAGCGGGAGGAACCAAGAGACCCAGTACTTC. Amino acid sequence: CASSGRNQETQYF.

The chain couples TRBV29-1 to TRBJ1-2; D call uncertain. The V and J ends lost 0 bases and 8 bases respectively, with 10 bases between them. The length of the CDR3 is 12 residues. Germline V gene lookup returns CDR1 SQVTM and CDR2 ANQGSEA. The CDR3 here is CSVEDRIKGYTF. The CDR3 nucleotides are TGCAGCGTTGAAGATCGTATAAAGGGCTACACCTTC.

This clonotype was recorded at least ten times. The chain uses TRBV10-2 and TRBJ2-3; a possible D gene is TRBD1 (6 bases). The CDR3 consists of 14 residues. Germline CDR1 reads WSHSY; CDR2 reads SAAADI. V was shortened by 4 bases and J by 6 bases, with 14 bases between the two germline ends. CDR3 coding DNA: TGCGCCAGCAGTGGTGCAGGGGCGGCGGATACGCAGTATTTT. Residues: CASSGAGAADTQYF.

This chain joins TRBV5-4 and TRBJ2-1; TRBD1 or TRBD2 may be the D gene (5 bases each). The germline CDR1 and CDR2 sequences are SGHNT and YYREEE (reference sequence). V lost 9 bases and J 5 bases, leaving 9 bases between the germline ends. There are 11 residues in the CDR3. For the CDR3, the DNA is TGTGCCATTTGGGACCACAATGAGCAGTTCTTC. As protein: CAIWDHNEQFF. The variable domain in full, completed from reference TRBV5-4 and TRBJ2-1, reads ETGVTQSPTHLIKTRGQQVTLRCSSQSGHNTVSWYQQALGQGPQFIFQYYREEENGRGNFPPRFSGLQFPNYSSELNVNALELDDSALYLCAIWDHNEQFFGPGTRLTVL.

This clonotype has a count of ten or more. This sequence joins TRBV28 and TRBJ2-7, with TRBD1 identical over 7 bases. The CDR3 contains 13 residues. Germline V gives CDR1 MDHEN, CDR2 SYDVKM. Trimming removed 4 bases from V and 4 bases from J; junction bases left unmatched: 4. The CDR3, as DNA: TGTGCCAGCAGTTACAGGGGCGGTTACGAGCAGTACGTC. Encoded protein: CASSYRGGYEQYV.

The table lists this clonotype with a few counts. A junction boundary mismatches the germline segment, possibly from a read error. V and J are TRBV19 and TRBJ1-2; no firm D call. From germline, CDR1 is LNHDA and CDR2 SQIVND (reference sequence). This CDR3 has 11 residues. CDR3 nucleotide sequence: TGTGCCAGTAGTGAGAGGGAATTCGGCTACTTC. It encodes CASSEREFGYF.

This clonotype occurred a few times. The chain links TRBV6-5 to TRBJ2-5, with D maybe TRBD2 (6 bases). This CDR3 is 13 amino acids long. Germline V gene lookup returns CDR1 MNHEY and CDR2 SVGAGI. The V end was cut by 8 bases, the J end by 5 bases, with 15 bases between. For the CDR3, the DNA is TGTGCCAGCGGTGCTAGCGAGTGGGAGACCCAGTACTTC. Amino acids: CASGASEWETQYF.

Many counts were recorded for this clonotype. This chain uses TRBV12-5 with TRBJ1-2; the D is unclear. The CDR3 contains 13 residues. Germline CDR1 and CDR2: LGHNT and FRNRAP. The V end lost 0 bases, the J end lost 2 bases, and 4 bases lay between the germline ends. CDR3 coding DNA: TGTGCTAGTGGTTTGGTACCGAACTATGGCTACACCTTC. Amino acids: CASGLVPNYGYTF.

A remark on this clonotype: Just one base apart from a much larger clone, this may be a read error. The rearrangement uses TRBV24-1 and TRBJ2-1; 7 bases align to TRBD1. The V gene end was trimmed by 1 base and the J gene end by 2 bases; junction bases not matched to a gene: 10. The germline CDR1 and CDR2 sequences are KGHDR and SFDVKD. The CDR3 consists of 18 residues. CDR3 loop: CATSDFLHDREPYNEQFF. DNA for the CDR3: TGTGCCACCAGTGATTTCCTTCATGACAGGGAACCCTACAATGAGCAGTTCTTC.

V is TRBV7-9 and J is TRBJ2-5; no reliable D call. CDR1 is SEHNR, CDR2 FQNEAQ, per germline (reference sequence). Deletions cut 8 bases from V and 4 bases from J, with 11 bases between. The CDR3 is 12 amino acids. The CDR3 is CASCPPPETQYF. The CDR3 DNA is TGTGCCAGCTGCCCCCCCCCAGAGACCCAGTACTTC.

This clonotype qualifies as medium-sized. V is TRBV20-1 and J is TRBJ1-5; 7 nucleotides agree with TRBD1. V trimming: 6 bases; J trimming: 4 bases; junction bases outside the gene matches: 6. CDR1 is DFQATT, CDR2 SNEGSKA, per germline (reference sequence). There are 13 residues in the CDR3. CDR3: CSATQGVNQPQHF. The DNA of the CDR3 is TGCAGTGCGACGCAGGGGGTAAATCAGCCCCAGCATTTT.

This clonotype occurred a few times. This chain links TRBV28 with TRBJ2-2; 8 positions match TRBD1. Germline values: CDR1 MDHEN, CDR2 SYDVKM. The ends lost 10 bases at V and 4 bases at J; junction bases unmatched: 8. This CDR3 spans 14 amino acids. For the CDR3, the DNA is TGTGCCACCCCGACAGGGGCGGGCACCGGGGAGCTGTTTTTT. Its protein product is CATPTGAGTGELFF.

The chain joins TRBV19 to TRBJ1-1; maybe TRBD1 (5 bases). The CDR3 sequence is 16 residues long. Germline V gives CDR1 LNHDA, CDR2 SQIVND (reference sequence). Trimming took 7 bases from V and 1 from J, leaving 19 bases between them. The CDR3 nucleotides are TGTGCCAGTACCTCGACTTCGAACGGGGGGAACACTGAAGCTTTCTTT. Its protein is CASTSTSNGGNTEAFF.

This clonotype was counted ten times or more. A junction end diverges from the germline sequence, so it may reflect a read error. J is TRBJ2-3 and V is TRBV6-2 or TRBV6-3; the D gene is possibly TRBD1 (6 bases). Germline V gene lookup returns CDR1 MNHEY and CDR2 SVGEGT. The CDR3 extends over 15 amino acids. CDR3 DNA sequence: TGTGCCAGCAGTAGGGGGTTGTCACGCACAGATGCGCAGTATTTT. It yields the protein CASSRGLSRTDAQYF.

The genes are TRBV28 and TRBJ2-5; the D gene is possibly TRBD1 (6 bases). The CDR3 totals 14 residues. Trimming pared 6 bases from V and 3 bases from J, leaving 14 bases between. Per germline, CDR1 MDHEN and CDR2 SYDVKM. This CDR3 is CASSSGQLKETQYF. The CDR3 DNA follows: TGTGCCAGCAGCTCTGGACAGTTAAAAGAGACCCAGTACTTC.

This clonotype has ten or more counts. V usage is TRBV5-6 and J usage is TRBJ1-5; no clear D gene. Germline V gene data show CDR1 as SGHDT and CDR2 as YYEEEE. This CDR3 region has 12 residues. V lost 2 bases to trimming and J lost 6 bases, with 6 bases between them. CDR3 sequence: CASSLGLQPQHF. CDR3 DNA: TGTGCCAGCAGCTTAGGTCTTCAGCCCCAGCATTTT.

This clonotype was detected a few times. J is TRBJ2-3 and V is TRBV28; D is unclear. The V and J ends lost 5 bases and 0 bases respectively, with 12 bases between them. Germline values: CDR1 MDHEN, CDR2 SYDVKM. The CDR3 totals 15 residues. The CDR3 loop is CASSPVGPSTDTQYF. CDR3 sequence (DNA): TGTGCCAGCAGTCCCGTGGGTCCCAGCACAGATACGCAGTATTTT.

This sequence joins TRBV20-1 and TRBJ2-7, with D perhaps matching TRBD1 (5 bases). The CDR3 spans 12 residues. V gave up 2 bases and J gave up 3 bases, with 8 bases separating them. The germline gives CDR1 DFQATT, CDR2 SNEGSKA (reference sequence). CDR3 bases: TGCAGTGCTAGACAGGGCTACTACGAGCAGTACGTC. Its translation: CSARQGYYEQYV.